Listed below are T cell receptor beta chains from one sample, sequenced in a study of regulatory T cells in long-lasting Graves disease. TCRdb re-analysed the multiplex PCR reads in MiXCR, keeping a single row per CDR3 protein. The data contain hundreds of thousands of distinct CDR3 sequences, 20% to 25% of them singletons. The sample consisted of peripheral blood mononuclear cells (PBMCs), taken when the disease was refractory, from a patient treated with antithyroid drugs. The receptors stem from a female donor with Graves disease. CDR3s leave out the opening cysteine and the closing phenylalanine or tryptophan. Not all rows give a size; the values are once, few, many and, for expanded clones, a class.

j_call clone_size v_call cdr3_length cdr3_aa
TRBJ2-3 - TRBV28 13 ASRVDGRVGDTQY
TRBJ1-6 - TRBV27 11 ASSLSHDSPLH
TRBJ2-1 - TRBV27 16 ASSPTASGRGYYNEQF
TRBJ2-5 few TRBV4-1 11 ASSQDRKAPQY
TRBJ1-1 - TRBV28 11 ASTSQGDTEAF
TRBJ1-5 many TRBV19 12 ASGFSTTNQPQH
TRBJ2-5 many TRBV4-1 12 ASSQGDREETQY
TRBJ2-7 many TRBV2 10 ASSAGGTEQY
TRBJ2-7 many TRBV28 15 ASSFPPRNGFHYEQY
TRBJ2-7 few TRBV7-6 14 ASSLELAGGGYEQY
TRBJ1-4 - TRBV19 12 ASSPGTAHEKLF
TRBJ1-4 - TRBV18 13 ASSPGQSNGEKLF
TRBJ1-5 - TRBV12-3/TRBV12-4 15 ASSPTGTGYSNQPQH
TRBJ2-5 many TRBV3-1 14 ASSLFAGPFQETQY
TRBJ1-2 - TRBV15 15 ATSRDYSTRQAPFYT
TRBJ2-7 many TRBV28 11 ASSSRTSYEQY
TRBJ2-7 many TRBV28 10 ASSLSGYEQY
TRBJ2-2 - TRBV5-1 11 ASQGSTTGELF
TRBJ2-3 - TRBV29-1 14 SVDIVAGKDTDTQY
TRBJ1-5 - TRBV15 13 ATSRPGQGNQPQH
TRBJ1-2 many TRBV5-1 12 ASSRDGGVNGYT
TRBJ1-1 few TRBV6-1 15 ASSVSSYGNMNTEAF
TRBJ2-5 - TRBV10-3 13 AISEVGGPQETQY
TRBJ2-5 few TRBV25-1 10 ASSVASSPQY
TRBJ2-7 few TRBV27 13 ASSSPSGGSYEQY
TRBJ1-2 few TRBV20-1 13 SALPTDPSNYGYT
TRBJ2-7 many TRBV6-5 13 ASSYSTSGLTVQY
TRBJ2-2 - TRBV7-9 13 ASPGPADHTGELF
TRBJ2-5 many TRBV29-1 10 SVEDHEGTQY
TRBJ2-4 few TRBV19 12 ASSIASSRDIQY
TRBJ2-6 - TRBV15 15 AASRRTGIPWANVLT
TRBJ2-1 - TRBV28 14 ASSRLAGGTYNEQF
TRBJ1-5 - TRBV6-5 14 ASSWQGEGGNQPQH
TRBJ2-7 many TRBV6-5 11 ASSYKAKYEQY
TRBJ1-2 many TRBV5-1 12 ASSRGQGALGYT
TRBJ1-1 - TRBV5-6 12 ASSYGPGDTEAF
TRBJ2-7 many TRBV7-3 8 ASSLTGLA
TRBJ1-5 few TRBV27 14 ASSLRGDRSNQPQH
TRBJ1-6 - TRBV20-1 16 SARSRGRVTSYNSPLH
TRBJ2-1 - TRBV28 15 ASSVSPGSSSYNEQF
TRBJ2-2 many TRBV2 11 ASRTGVTGELF
TRBJ1-5 few TRBV6-1 13 ASSPQGVSNQPQH
TRBJ2-2 - TRBV9 13 ASSVSWRYTGELF
TRBJ2-3 - TRBV6-2/TRBV6-3 13 ASSYSGRTIDTQY
TRBJ1-6 - TRBV28 14 ASRPVQGLLNSPLH
TRBJ2-5 few TRBV18 13 ASSPRTGYQETQY
TRBJ2-7 many TRBV28 11 ASSPGQTYEQY
TRBJ2-5 many TRBV4-1 11 ASSQGGVETQY
TRBJ1-5 many TRBV10-3 11 AISDKGNQPQH
TRBJ1-5 many TRBV2 13 ASRTGTGAYQPQH
TRBJ2-3 - TRBV20-1 12 SARGGRAVHTQY
TRBJ1-2 many TRBV7-9 11 ASSLESGGGYT
TRBJ1-2 - TRBV5-1 14 ASSLGSGTANYGYT
TRBJ1-1 many TRBV28 14 ASSLEAAEWGTEAF
TRBJ2-1 - TRBV15 15 ATSPRVVANVAAEQF